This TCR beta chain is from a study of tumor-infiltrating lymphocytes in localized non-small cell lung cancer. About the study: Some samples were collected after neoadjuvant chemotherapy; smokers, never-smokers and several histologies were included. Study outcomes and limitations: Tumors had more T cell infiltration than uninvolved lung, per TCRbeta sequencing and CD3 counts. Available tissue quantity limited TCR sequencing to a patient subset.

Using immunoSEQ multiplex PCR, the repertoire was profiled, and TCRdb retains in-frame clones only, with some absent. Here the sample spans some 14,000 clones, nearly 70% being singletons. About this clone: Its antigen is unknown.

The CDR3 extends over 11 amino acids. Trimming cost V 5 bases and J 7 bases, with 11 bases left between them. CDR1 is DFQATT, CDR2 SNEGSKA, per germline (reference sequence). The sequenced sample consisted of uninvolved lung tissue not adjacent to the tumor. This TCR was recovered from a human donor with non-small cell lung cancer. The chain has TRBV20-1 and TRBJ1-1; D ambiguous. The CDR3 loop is CSAGPSDEAFF. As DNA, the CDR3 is TGCAGTGCTGGCCCCAGCGATGAAGCTTTCTTT.